This T cell receptor (beta chain) was identified in a study of blood T cell repertoires in COVID-19. Study-level background: Acute-phase and convalescent COVID-19 samples originated in the United States, Italy and Spain.

CDR3 length: 17 amino acids. After removal of 3 bases from V and 6 bases from J, the junction contained 12 bases not matched to a gene. Looked up from germline, CDR1 is SGHNT and CDR2 is YYREEE (reference sequence). The assay was immunoSEQ multiplex PCR, and TCRdb's table has in-frame clones only and misses some. Of more than 55,000 clones listed, about 90% are singletons. Material: peripheral blood. This clonotype originated in a human donor with active COVID-19. The donor label of this sample is uncertain. The rearrangement links TRBV5-4 to TRBJ2-2, with 9 bases fitting TRBD1. The CDR3 DNA follows: TGTGCCAGCAGCTACCCGAGGACAGGGGCGCACTCCGGGGAGCTGTTTTTT. Encoded protein: CASSYPRTGAHSGELFF.